This section outlines one T cell receptor beta chain sequence together with its context. What it recognizes is unknown. The CDR3 sequence is 15 residues long. Germline-derived CDR1 and CDR2 are SNHLY and FYNNEI. The trim removed 5 bases at V and 5 bases at J, leaving 6 bases unmatched. The data stem from a study of shared clonotypes between healthy human individuals. The input for sorted-subset replicate PCRs was approximately 200 ng DNA, tens of thousands of T cell genomes. Only in-frame clones appear in the TCRdb table, and some are missing; sequencing was by immunoSEQ multiplex PCR. Of around 2,000,000 clones in the sample, less than 95% were seen once. As defined, naive CD8 cells were CD45RO-negative and positively selected for CCR7, with terminally differentiated effector memory CD45RA+ cells excluded. General study results and limits: Sequencing depth was predicted to influence how clonotypes are shared among donors. Memory subsets had estimated richness that was generally smaller than that of naive subsets.

This chain uses TRBV2 with TRBJ2-2; 9 bases are a match to TRBD1. This clonotype was sampled from a man between 18 and 29 years old in good health. Sequenced input: naive CD8+ T cells sorted from blood. CDR3 loop: CASSPGQGTTGELFF. CDR3 nucleotide sequence: TGTGCCAGCAGTCCTGGACAGGGGACGACCGGGGAGCTGTTTTTT.